This is a list of T cell receptor beta chains from one sample in a study of cytomegalovirus exposure and HLA in healthy donors. Repertoires were generated with immunoSEQ multiplex PCR, while TCRdb's copy carries only in-frame clones and drops some. The table lists 270,000 or so clones, over 90% of them singletons. Sample: PBMCs. These receptors were collected from a girl aged 2 to 10 in good health and CMV-seronegative. Each CDR3 is given with its conserved first and last residue. Each record gives: clone size, J gene, D gene, V gene, CDR3 protein, CDR3 DNA. The D gene is left open where the match is weak. Clone size is shown for a subset of rows, as once, few, many or a class of expanded clone.

abundance: NA; j_gene: TRBJ1-2; d_gene: NA; v_gene: TRBV5-4; CDR3aa: CASSDGGDYGYTF; CDR3nt: TGTGCCAGCAGCGATGGGGGGGACTATGGCTACACCTTC
abundance: NA; j_gene: TRBJ2-5; d_gene: TRBD1; v_gene: TRBV9; CDR3aa: CASSAGQGAGTQYF; CDR3nt: TGTGCCAGCAGCGCCGGACAGGGGGCGGGGACCCAGTACTTC
abundance: NA; j_gene: TRBJ2-3; d_gene: TRBD2; v_gene: TRBV2; CDR3aa: CASSEAAGGDTDTQYF; CDR3nt: TGTGCCAGCAGTGAAGCGGCGGGAGGGGACACAGATACGCAGTATTTT
abundance: once; j_gene: TRBJ2-4; d_gene: TRBD1; v_gene: TRBV6-7; CDR3aa: CASSTRDRVAKNIQYF; CDR3nt: TGTGCCAGCAGTACCCGGGACAGGGTGGCCAAAAACATTCAGTACTTC
abundance: NA; j_gene: TRBJ2-7; d_gene: NA; v_gene: TRBV18; CDR3aa: CASSPGAEQYF; CDR3nt: TGTGCCAGCTCACCAGGGGCCGAGCAGTACTTC
abundance: NA; j_gene: TRBJ2-3; d_gene: TRBD2; v_gene: TRBV7-6; CDR3aa: CASSTTSGTSGGDTQYF; CDR3nt: TGTGCCAGCAGCACAACGTCCGGGACTAGCGGTGGAGATACGCAGTATTTT
abundance: NA; j_gene: TRBJ2-7; d_gene: NA; v_gene: TRBV5-4; CDR3aa: CASGRGGDQIYEQYF; CDR3nt: TGTGCCAGCGGCCGTGGAGGGGACCAAATCTACGAGCAGTACTTC
abundance: NA; j_gene: TRBJ2-7; d_gene: NA; v_gene: TRBV27; CDR3aa: CASQEGGGYEQYF; CDR3nt: TGTGCCAGCCAAGAGGGGGGGGGCTACGAGCAGTACTTC
abundance: NA; j_gene: TRBJ2-1; d_gene: NA; v_gene: TRBV19; CDR3aa: CASSNTPHNEQFF; CDR3nt: TGTGCCAGTAGTAACACCCCTCACAATGAGCAGTTCTTC
abundance: NA; j_gene: TRBJ2-1; d_gene: NA; v_gene: TRBV15; CDR3aa: CATSSESAGVDNEQFF; CDR3nt: TGTGCCACCAGCAGCGAATCGGCAGGGGTTGACAATGAGCAGTTCTTC
abundance: NA; j_gene: TRBJ1-6; d_gene: NA; v_gene: TRBV2; CDR3aa: CASIVVAGSPLHF; CDR3nt: TGTGCCAGCATTGTAGTGGCAGGTTCACCCCTCCACTTT
abundance: NA; j_gene: TRBJ2-5; d_gene: TRBD1; v_gene: TRBV11-3; CDR3aa: CASSTEGAETQYF; CDR3nt: TGTGCCAGCAGTACCGAGGGGGCAGAGACCCAGTACTTC
abundance: NA; j_gene: TRBJ1-3; d_gene: NA; v_gene: TRBV10-3; CDR3aa: CATRTASGNTIYF; CDR3nt: TGTGCCACGCGGACAGCCTCTGGAAACACCATATATTTT
abundance: NA; j_gene: TRBJ1-4; d_gene: NA; v_gene: TRBV7-6; CDR3aa: CASSFSDRSNEKLFF; CDR3nt: TGTGCCAGCAGCTTCTCAGACAGGTCTAATGAAAAACTGTTTTTT
abundance: NA; j_gene: TRBJ1-5; d_gene: NA; v_gene: TRBV19; CDR3aa: CASRTSGGNQPQHF; CDR3nt: TGTGCCAGTAGAACCTCAGGGGGCAATCAGCCCCAGCATTTT
abundance: NA; j_gene: TRBJ2-3; d_gene: NA; v_gene: TRBV14; CDR3aa: CASSQDGGIGDTQYF; CDR3nt: TGTGCCAGCAGCCAAGATGGGGGGATCGGCGATACGCAGTATTTT
abundance: NA; j_gene: TRBJ2-1; d_gene: TRBD1; v_gene: TRBV5-1; CDR3aa: CASSFRTGYNEQFF; CDR3nt: TGCGCCAGCAGCTTTAGGACAGGCTACAATGAGCAGTTCTTC
abundance: NA; j_gene: TRBJ1-2; d_gene: TRBD1; v_gene: TRBV6-1; CDR3aa: CAGQGTGGYGYTF; CDR3nt: TGTGCCGGTCAAGGGACAGGAGGGTATGGCTACACCTTC
abundance: NA; j_gene: TRBJ2-7; d_gene: NA; v_gene: TRBV6-1; CDR3aa: CASSEGSRGAYEQYF; CDR3nt: TGTGCCAGCAGTGAGGGATCCAGGGGCGCCTACGAGCAGTACTTC
abundance: NA; j_gene: TRBJ2-3; d_gene: TRBD2; v_gene: TRBV9; CDR3aa: CASTVAAGGPTDTQYF; CDR3nt: TGTGCCAGCACTGTAGCAGCGGGGGGGCCCACAGATACGCAGTATTTT
abundance: NA; j_gene: TRBJ1-2; d_gene: TRBD1; v_gene: TRBV7-9; CDR3aa: CASSPYMDRVGDGYTF; CDR3nt: TGTGCCAGCAGCCCATATATGGACAGGGTGGGGGATGGCTACACCTTC
abundance: NA; j_gene: TRBJ2-5; d_gene: NA; v_gene: TRBV15; CDR3aa: CATSRARAGQETQYF; CDR3nt: TGTGCCACCAGCAGAGCGAGAGCGGGTCAAGAGACCCAGTACTTC
abundance: once; j_gene: TRBJ1-4; d_gene: NA; v_gene: TRBV21-1; CDR3aa: CASSKTGVRTGTATNEKLFF; CDR3nt: TGTGCCAGCAGCAAAACGGGGGTAAGGACAGGGACTGCAACTAATGAAAAACTGTTTTTT
abundance: NA; j_gene: TRBJ2-7; d_gene: TRBD1; v_gene: TRBV6-5; CDR3aa: CASSYSTGGASYEQYF; CDR3nt: TGTGCCAGCAGTTACTCGACAGGGGGCGCTTCCTACGAGCAGTACTTC
abundance: NA; j_gene: TRBJ1-2; d_gene: TRBD1; v_gene: TRBV5-1; CDR3aa: CASSTETGQTNYGYTF; CDR3nt: TGCGCCAGCAGCACCGAGACAGGGCAAACGAACTATGGCTACACCTTC
abundance: NA; j_gene: TRBJ2-3; d_gene: TRBD1; v_gene: TRBV2; CDR3aa: CASRVARGPSTDTQYF; CDR3nt: TGTGCCAGCAGGGTGGCTAGGGGGCCCAGCACAGATACGCAGTATTTT
abundance: NA; j_gene: TRBJ2-7; d_gene: NA; v_gene: TRBV28; CDR3aa: CASREGPGYSYEQYF; CDR3nt: TGTGCCAGCAGGGAGGGTCCAGGTTACTCCTACGAGCAGTACTTC
abundance: NA; j_gene: TRBJ2-1; d_gene: NA; v_gene: TRBV2; CDR3aa: CASSEAGEQFF; CDR3nt: TGTGCCAGCAGTGAAGCGGGCGAGCAGTTCTTC
abundance: NA; j_gene: TRBJ1-5; d_gene: NA; v_gene: TRBV30; CDR3aa: CAWSGGAGQPQHF; CDR3nt: TGTGCCTGGAGTGGGGGTGCGGGACAGCCCCAGCATTTT
abundance: once; j_gene: TRBJ2-7; d_gene: TRBD1; v_gene: TRBV4-1; CDR3aa: CASSQAEGASSYEQYF; CDR3nt: TGCGCCAGCAGCCAAGCTGAGGGGGCGAGCTCCTACGAGCAGTACTTC
abundance: once; j_gene: TRBJ2-1; d_gene: TRBD2; v_gene: TRBV27; CDR3aa: CASSQWSGGPYNEQFF; CDR3nt: TGTGCCAGCAGCCAGTGGTCGGGAGGGCCTTACAATGAGCAGTTCTTC
abundance: NA; j_gene: TRBJ1-4; d_gene: NA; v_gene: TRBV5-6; CDR3aa: CASSSGFWATNEKLFF; CDR3nt: TGTGCCAGCAGCTCAGGGTTTTGGGCAACTAATGAAAAACTGTTTTTT
abundance: NA; j_gene: TRBJ2-3; d_gene: TRBD2; v_gene: TRBV5-4; CDR3aa: CASSLARGTSGRSHTQYF; CDR3nt: TGTGCCAGCAGCTTGGCCAGAGGGACTAGCGGGAGATCCCATACGCAGTATTTT
abundance: NA; j_gene: TRBJ1-3; d_gene: NA; v_gene: TRBV9; CDR3aa: CASSVEGGRNTIYF; CDR3nt: TGTGCCAGCAGCGTAGAAGGGGGAAGAAACACCATATATTTT
abundance: NA; j_gene: TRBJ2-4; d_gene: TRBD1; v_gene: TRBV27; CDR3aa: CASGESQGAAKNIQYF; CDR3nt: TGTGCCAGCGGAGAATCCCAGGGGGCTGCCAAAAACATTCAGTACTTC
abundance: NA; j_gene: TRBJ2-7; d_gene: TRBD1; v_gene: TRBV28; CDR3aa: CASSPPDRGREQYF; CDR3nt: TGTGCCAGCAGTCCACCGGACAGGGGGCGGGAGCAGTACTTC
abundance: NA; j_gene: TRBJ1-2; d_gene: TRBD1; v_gene: TRBV9; CDR3aa: CASSSRGWTGVDYGYTF; CDR3nt: TGTGCCAGCAGCTCTAGGGGTTGGACAGGAGTTGACTATGGCTACACCTTC
abundance: NA; j_gene: TRBJ1-4; d_gene: NA; v_gene: TRBV6-1; CDR3aa: CASSDVRKLFF; CDR3nt: TGTGCCAGCAGTGATGTGAGAAAACTGTTTTTT
abundance: few; j_gene: TRBJ2-1; d_gene: NA; v_gene: TRBV7-6; CDR3aa: CASSLEYGFMNEQFF; CDR3nt: TGTGCCAGCAGCTTAGAATACGGGTTCATGAATGAGCAGTTCTTC
abundance: NA; j_gene: TRBJ2-1; d_gene: NA; v_gene: TRBV15; CDR3aa: CATATPWGHEQFF; CDR3nt: TGTGCCACCGCGACTCCGTGGGGGCATGAGCAGTTCTTC
abundance: once; j_gene: TRBJ2-1; d_gene: NA; v_gene: TRBV2; CDR3aa: CASSPDRLTSYNEQFF; CDR3nt: TGTGCCAGCAGTCCGGACAGACTTACCTCCTACAATGAGCAGTTCTTC
abundance: NA; j_gene: TRBJ1-4; d_gene: NA; v_gene: TRBV19; CDR3aa: CASSISGGLEKLFF; CDR3nt: TGTGCCAGTAGTATTAGTGGAGGACTCGAAAAACTGTTTTTT
abundance: NA; j_gene: TRBJ2-3; d_gene: NA; v_gene: TRBV20-1; CDR3aa: CSAGHTDTQYF; CDR3nt: TGCAGTGCTGGACACACAGATACGCAGTATTTT
abundance: few; j_gene: TRBJ2-1; d_gene: TRBD2; v_gene: TRBV27; CDR3aa: CASSLYSLAGGDNERFF; CDR3nt: TGTGCCAGCAGTTTATATTCACTAGCGGGAGGTGACAATGAGCGGTTCTTC
abundance: NA; j_gene: TRBJ1-1; d_gene: TRBD1; v_gene: TRBV5-1; CDR3aa: CASSLLRQGDTEAFF; CDR3nt: TGCGCCAGCAGCCTCCTCCGACAGGGGGACACTGAAGCTTTCTTT